This record concerns one T cell receptor (beta chain) sequence. Germline loops: CDR1 LGHDT, CDR2 YNNKEL (reference sequence). Trimming took 4 bases from V and 2 from J; bases not matched to a gene: 3. The CDR3 extends over 15 amino acids. These data are taken from a study of blood T cell repertoires in COVID-19. Study-wide background: The origin of the acute and convalescent COVID-19 samples was the United States, Italy and Spain.

Authors' processing steps: Amplification of reference gene primers was used by the study to estimate nucleated cell counts. The table came from immunoSEQ multiplex PCR; TCRdb's copy has only in-frame clones and leaves some out. V, J and clone size are those of that table, while D and trimming were read from the DNA. The sample lists some 270,000 clones, 85% occurring once. The study recruited people aged about 18 to 95 years across 20 to 30 US areas. This sequence was found in a woman aged 50 to 60 with acute COVID-19. The sample was PBMCs or T cells enriched from blood (not recorded which). The genes are TRBV3-1 (or the pseudogene TRBV3-2) and TRBJ2-5; TRBD2 matches 11 bases. CDR3 protein: CASSPRLAGQETQYF. The CDR3 DNA reads TGTGCCAGCAGCCCCCGACTAGCGGGGCAAGAGACCCAGTACTTC.